One and the same sample provided the 27 T cell receptor beta chains below, sequenced in a study of shared clonotypes between healthy human individuals (TCRdb year 2020). The library was produced with the immunoSEQ multiplex PCR assay. The clones in this table, taken by TCRdb from immuneACCESS, are in-frame only. Not every clone is retained; where verified, under half of the shortfall comes from an unresolved V gene, and the cause of the rest is unknown. This sample has around 320,000 clones in its table, and around 86% of those were observed once. Together, the top ten hold 16% of the sample. Sequencing was done on a sample of memory CD8+ T cells sorted from blood. The cell subset or site tag for this specimen amounts to: CD45RO+ cells pooled with CCR7-negative TemRA cells. These receptors were collected from a man between 18 and 29 years old in good health.

The gene calls are TRBV30 and TRBJ1-1, with D perhaps matching TRBD1 (5 bases). Trimming cost V 1 base and J 5 bases, with 17 bases left between them. This CDR3 comprises 15 residues. The germline V gene encodes CDR1 GTSNPN and CDR2 SVGIG (reference sequence). The CDR3 loop is CAWSGEQDPRTEAFF. As DNA, the CDR3 is TGTGCCTGGAGTGGAGAACAGGACCCGAGAACTGAAGCTTTCTTT. Looking up the rest from reference TRBV30 and TRBJ1-1 gives the full variable domain: SQTIHQWPATLVQPVGSPLSLECTVEGTSNPNLYWYRQAAGRGLQLLFYSVGIGQISSEVPQNLSASRPQDRQFILSSKKLLLSDSGFYLCAWSGEQDPRTEAFFGQGTRLTVV.

This clone was recorded once. This rearrangement joins TRBV9 to TRBJ2-3; D is uncertain. Germline values: CDR1 SGDLS, CDR2 YYNGEE. The CDR3 length is 12 residues. Trimming took 4 bases from V and 2 from J, leaving 5 bases between them. DNA of the CDR3: TGTGCCAGCAGCATCAACACAGATACGCAGTATTTT. Its translation is CASSINTDTQYF.

The chain uses TRBV7-9 and TRBJ1-4, with D hard to call. Germline-derived CDR1 and CDR2 are SEHNR and FQNEAQ (reference sequence). With 5 bases removed from V and 7 bases from J, the gap between germline ends came to 14 bases. The CDR3 runs to 14 residues. The CDR3, as DNA: TGTGCCAGCAGCGACCGGGCAGGCGGTGAAAAACTGTTTTTT. It yields the protein CASSDRAGGEKLFF. The full variable domain, its missing parts supplied by reference TRBV7-9 and TRBJ1-4, is DTGVSQNPRHKITKRGQNVTFRCDPISEHNRLYWYRQTLGQGPEFLTYFQNEAQLEKSRLLSDRFSAERPKGSFSTLEIQRTEQGDSAMYLCASSDRAGGEKLFFGSGTQLSVL.

The rearrangement links TRBV7-2 to TRBJ2-2, with 9 bases identical to TRBD2. The length of the CDR3 is 16 residues. V was clipped by 1 base and J by 6 bases; unmatched bases: 6. CDR1 is SGHTA and CDR2 is FQGNSA in the germline V gene. CDR3 nucleotides: TGTGCCAGCAGCTTAGTGTTAGCGGGAGAGGCCGGGGAGCTGTTTTTT. It codes for CASSLVLAGEAGELFF.

The chain has TRBV7-6 and TRBJ2-1; 11 bases map to TRBD2. The CDR3 is made up of 15 amino acids. Germline V gene data show CDR1 as SGHVS and CDR2 as FNYEAQ. With V trimmed by 5 bases and J by 4 bases, 4 bases remained unmatched. The CDR3 nucleotides read TGTGCCAGCAGCCCAGGACTAGCGGGTTACAATGAGCAGTTCTTC. Encoded protein: CASSPGLAGYNEQFF.

The chain has TRBV6-1 and TRBJ1-1, with D possibly TRBD1 on 6 matching bases. CDR1 and CDR2 (germline): MNHNS, SASEGT. V was cut by 7 bases and J by 4 bases, with 19 bases left in between. The CDR3 is made up of 15 amino acids. The DNA for the CDR3 is TGTGCCAGCACCCTAACACAGGGCTACGGCACTGAAGCTTTCTTT. Its translation is CASTLTQGYGTEAFF.

This chain joins TRBV7-8 and TRBJ1-5; D call uncertain. This CDR3 has 17 residues. Germline CDR1 SGHVS, CDR2 FQNEAQ. V shed 2 bases and J shed 0 bases, with 14 bases lying between them. The chain's CDR3 is CASSLLRQDYSNQPQHF. CDR3 coding DNA: TGTGCCAGCAGCTTACTACGCCAGGATTATAGCAATCAGCCCCAGCATTTT.

This chain uses TRBV27 with TRBJ1-6; unclear D gene. This CDR3 is 12 amino acids long. From germline, CDR1 is MNHEY and CDR2 SMNVEV (reference sequence). The V gene lost 7 bases and the J gene lost 6 bases, with 7 bases spanning the gap. The CDR3 region has the DNA TGTGCCAGCATGCGGGTTAATTCACCCCTCCACTTT. It translates to CASMRVNSPLHF.

This sequence joins TRBV27 and TRBJ1-5; TRBD1 agrees at 9 bases. Germline CDR1 and CDR2: MNHEY and SMNVEV (reference sequence). J was trimmed by 8 bases and V by 5 bases; bases with no gene match: 7. The CDR3 loop spans 14 amino acids. CDR3: CASSPGTGTEPQHF. As DNA, the CDR3 is TGTGCCAGCAGTCCGGGGACAGGGACAGAGCCCCAGCATTTT.

This chain connects TRBV9 to TRBJ1-2; 7 bases fit TRBD1. The CDR3 is 14 residues long. V was clipped by 2 bases and J by 5 bases; unmatched bases: 6. The germline CDR1 and CDR2 sequences are SGDLS and YYNGEE. The CDR3 DNA is TGTGCCAGCAGCGTTTCCGGGACAGAATATGGCTACACCTTC. It codes for CASSVSGTEYGYTF.

The rearrangement links TRBV7-9 to TRBJ1-1; 8 nucleotides match TRBD1. Trimming took 5 bases from V and 12 from J; bases not matched to a gene: 8. CDR1 and CDR2 (germline): SEHNR, FQNEAQ (reference sequence). This CDR3 has 12 amino acids. The CDR3 sequence: CASSMDRVLTFF. For the CDR3, the DNA is TGTGCCAGCAGCATGGACAGGGTGCTCACTTTCTTT.

The rearrangement uses TRBV27 and TRBJ2-2; TRBD1 is a possible D gene (5 bases). Germline CDR1 reads MNHEY; CDR2 reads SMNVEV (reference sequence). V dropped 2 bases and J dropped 4 bases, with 8 bases sitting between them. CDR3 length: 14 residues. CDR3 DNA: TGTGCCAGCAGTTTAGCAGGGCTCACCGGGGAGCTGTTTTTT. Translated: CASSLAGLTGELFF.

The chain links TRBV10-3 to TRBJ2-7; no reliable D call. With 3 bases removed from V and 6 bases from J, the gap between germline ends came to 6 bases. Germline V gene lookup returns CDR1 ENHRY and CDR2 SYGVKD. CDR3 length: 11 amino acids. The CDR3 reads CAISEGSEQYF. The CDR3 DNA follows: TGTGCCATCAGTGAAGGTAGCGAGCAGTACTTC.

This chain links TRBV9 with TRBJ2-1; 8 nucleotides align to TRBD2. The CDR3 length is 17 residues. The V gene end was trimmed by 4 bases and the J gene end by 7 bases; junction bases not matched to a gene: 16. In germline, CDR1 is SGDLS, CDR2 YYNGEE. In DNA, the CDR3 is TGTGCCAGCAGCTCCAACCCGGGACTAGGTGCGTTGAATGAGCAGTTCTTC. Encoded protein: CASSSNPGLGALNEQFF.

This chain links TRBV7-8 with TRBJ2-7; 9 bases match TRBD2. Germline loops: CDR1 SGHVS, CDR2 FQNEAQ. The CDR3 covers 12 residues. The junction had 2 bases not matched to a gene; V was cut back by 5 bases and J by 6 bases. As DNA, the CDR3 is TGTGCCAGCAGCCCGACTAGCGGCGAGCAGTACTTC. Amino acid sequence: CASSPTSGEQYF.

The gene calls are TRBV5-1 and TRBJ2-6; no clear D gene. V was shortened by 1 base and J by 0 bases, with 20 bases between the two germline ends. CDR1 SGHRS and CDR2 YFSETQ come from the germline V gene. This CDR3 spans 20 amino acids. CDR3 DNA: TGCGCCAGCAGCTTGTCGTCCCCACGGTACCTCCACTCTGGGGCCAACGTCCTGACTTTC. Protein product: CASSLSSPRYLHSGANVLTF. The variable domain in full, completed from reference TRBV5-1 and TRBJ2-6, reads KAGVTQTPRYLIKTRGQQVTLSCSPISGHRSVSWYQQTPGQGLQFLFEYFSETQRNKGNFPGRFSGRQFSNSRSEMNVSTLELGDSALYLCASSLSSPRYLHSGANVLTFGAGSRLTVL.

This rearrangement joins TRBV27 to TRBJ2-1; 11 positions agree with TRBD2. V was clipped by 8 bases and J by 7 bases; unmatched bases: 7. The CDR3 sequence is 14 residues long. Germline CDR1 reads MNHEY; CDR2 reads SMNVEV (reference sequence). CDR3 coding DNA: TGTGCCAGCTTGCCCCTAGCGGGAGGAAATGAGCAGTTCTTC. This sequence encodes CASLPLAGGNEQFF.

The V call is TRBV13, the J call TRBJ2-7, with unresolved D. V lost 6 bases and J lost 3, with 9 bases in between. The germline V gene encodes CDR1 PRHDT and CDR2 FYEKMQ (reference sequence). This CDR3 has 12 residues. CDR3 sequence: CASSFLDYEQYF. DNA of the CDR3: TGTGCCAGCAGTTTCCTAGACTACGAGCAGTACTTC.

The V call is TRBV4-1, the J call TRBJ2-7, with 9 nucleotides matching TRBD1. CDR1 is MGHRA, CDR2 YSYEKL, per germline. The CDR3 is made up of 17 amino acids. V trimming: 0 bases; J trimming: 0 bases; junction bases outside the gene matches: 6. The CDR3 spells CASSQEGTGIDSYEQYF. The CDR3 nucleotides read TGCGCCAGCAGCCAAGAAGGGACAGGGATTGACTCCTACGAGCAGTACTTC.

This rearrangement joins TRBV7-4 to TRBJ2-1, with 7 bases lining up with TRBD2. Germline CDR1 is SGHVT and CDR2 is SQSDAQ. The CDR3 extends over 14 amino acids. After removal of 7 bases from V and 4 bases from J, the junction contained 7 bases not matched to a gene. The CDR3 DNA follows: TGTGCCAGCATCCGGCGGGAGTTTTACAATGAGCAGTTCTTC. This codes for CASIRREFYNEQFF. Full variable domain (rest looked up from reference TRBV7-4 and TRBJ2-1): GAGVSQSPRYKVAKRGRDVALRCDSISGHVTLYWYRQTLGQGSEVLTYSQSDAQRDKSGRPSGRFSAERPERSVSTLKIQRTEQGDSAVYLCASIRREFYNEQFFGPGTRLTVL.

In this sample, this clone turned up once. This chain connects TRBV6-5 to TRBJ2-5; tentatively, D is TRBD2 (5 bases). Per the germline V gene, CDR1 is MNHEY and CDR2 is SVGAGI. The germline V and J ends were trimmed by 2 bases and 2 bases, with 6 bases remaining between them. The CDR3 loop spans 13 amino acids. The CDR3 loop is CASSYGEQETQYF. CDR3 DNA: TGTGCCAGCAGTTACGGGGAGCAAGAGACCCAGTACTTC.

The J gene is TRBJ1-6, the V gene TRBV30; a possible D gene is TRBD1 (6 bases). The CDR3 runs to 13 residues. V dropped 0 bases and J dropped 10 bases, with 10 bases sitting between them. Germline V gene sequence: CDR1 GTSNPN, CDR2 SVGIG (reference sequence). As DNA, the CDR3 is TGTGCCTGGAGTGTACAGGGAGGCTCACCCCTCCACTTT. Its protein is CAWSVQGGSPLHF.

J is TRBJ1-2 and V is TRBV5-1, with D hard to call. Trimming stripped 0 bases from V and 2 bases from J, with 8 bases between. The CDR3 has 14 amino acids. Per the germline V gene, CDR1 is SGHRS and CDR2 is YFSETQ. Written as DNA, the CDR3 is TGCGCCAGCAGCTTGGGGGTCCTAAACTATGGCTACACCTTC. Its protein product is CASSLGVLNYGYTF.

The V call is TRBV7-9, the J call TRBJ2-7; D is possibly TRBD2 (5 bases). The CDR3 contains 16 residues. The V gene's germline CDR1 is SEHNR and CDR2 FQNEAQ (reference sequence). V was shortened by 5 bases and J by 2 bases, with 19 bases between the two germline ends. As DNA, the CDR3 is TGTGCCAGCAGCGACCCTGCTGCAGCGGCCCCCTACGAGCAGTACTTC. This gives the protein CASSDPAAAAPYEQYF.

The chain employs TRBV13 and TRBJ2-5; D possibly matches TRBD1 or TRBD2 (5 bases each). From germline, CDR1 is PRHDT and CDR2 FYEKMQ (reference sequence). This CDR3 spans 15 amino acids. The germline V and J ends were trimmed by 0 bases and 7 bases, with 15 bases remaining between them. CDR3 in DNA: TGTGCCAGCAGCTTAGGCCGGGACGCGGCGGGGACCCAGTACTTC. It specifies CASSLGRDAAGTQYF.

This chain links TRBV4-3 with TRBJ2-7; weak D call: TRBD1 (6 bases). The CDR3 is 14 amino acids. Germline values: CDR1 LGHNA, CDR2 YSLEER. The germline V and J ends were trimmed by 1 base and 4 bases, with 11 bases remaining between them. The CDR3 is CASSQVRGGYEQYF. In DNA, the CDR3 is TGCGCCAGCAGCCAAGTCAGGGGTGGGTACGAGCAGTACTTC.

The chain couples TRBV7-9 to TRBJ1-4; D ambiguous. The CDR3 is 14 amino acids. The germline V and J ends were trimmed by 5 bases and 7 bases, with 14 bases remaining between them. Germline loops: CDR1 SEHNR, CDR2 FQNEAQ (reference sequence). The CDR3 here is CASSAIGHREKLFF. As DNA, the CDR3 is TGTGCCAGCAGCGCTATCGGGCATCGTGAAAAACTGTTTTTT. The full variable domain, its missing parts supplied by reference TRBV7-9 and TRBJ1-4, is DTGVSQNPRHKITKRGQNVTFRCDPISEHNRLYWYRQTLGQGPEFLTYFQNEAQLEKSRLLSDRFSAERPKGSFSTLEIQRTEQGDSAMYLCASSAIGHREKLFFGSGTQLSVL.